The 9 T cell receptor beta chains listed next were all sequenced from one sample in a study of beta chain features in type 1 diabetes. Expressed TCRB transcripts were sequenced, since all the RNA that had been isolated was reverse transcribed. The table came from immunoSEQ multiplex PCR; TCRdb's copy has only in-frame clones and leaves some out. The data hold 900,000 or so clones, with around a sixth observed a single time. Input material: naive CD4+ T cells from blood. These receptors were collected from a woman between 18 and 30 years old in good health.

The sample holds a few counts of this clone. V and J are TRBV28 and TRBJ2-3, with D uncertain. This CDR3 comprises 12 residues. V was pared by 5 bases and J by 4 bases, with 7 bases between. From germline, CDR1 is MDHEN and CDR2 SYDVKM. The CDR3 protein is CASSERADTQYF. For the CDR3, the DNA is TGTGCCAGCAGTGAGCGCGCAGATACGCAGTATTTT.

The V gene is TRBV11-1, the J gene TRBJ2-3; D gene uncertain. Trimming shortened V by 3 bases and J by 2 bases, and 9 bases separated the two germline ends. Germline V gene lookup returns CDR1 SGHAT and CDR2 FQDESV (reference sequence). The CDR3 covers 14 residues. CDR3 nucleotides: TGTGCCAGCAGCTTGCTTGGCTACACAGATACGCAGTATTTT. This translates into CASSLLGYTDTQYF. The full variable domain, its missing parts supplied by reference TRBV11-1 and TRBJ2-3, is EAEVAQSPRYKITEKSQAVAFWCDPISGHATLYWYRQILGQGPELLVQFQDESVVDDSQLPKDRFSAERLKGVDSTLKIQPAELGDSAMYLCASSLLGYTDTQYFGPGTRLTVL.

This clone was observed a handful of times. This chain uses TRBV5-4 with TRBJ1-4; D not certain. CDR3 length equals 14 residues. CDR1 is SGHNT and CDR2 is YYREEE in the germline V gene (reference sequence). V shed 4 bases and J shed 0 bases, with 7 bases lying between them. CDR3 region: CASSRRPTNEKLFF. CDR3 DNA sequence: TGTGCCAGCAGCCGGAGACCAACTAATGAAAAACTGTTTTTT.

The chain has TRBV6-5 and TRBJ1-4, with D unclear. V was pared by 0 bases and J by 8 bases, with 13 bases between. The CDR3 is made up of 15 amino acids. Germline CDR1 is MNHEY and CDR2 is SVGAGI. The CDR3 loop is CASSYSGEIWEKLFF. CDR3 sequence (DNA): TGTGCCAGCAGTTACTCTGGGGAAATATGGGAAAAACTGTTTTTT.

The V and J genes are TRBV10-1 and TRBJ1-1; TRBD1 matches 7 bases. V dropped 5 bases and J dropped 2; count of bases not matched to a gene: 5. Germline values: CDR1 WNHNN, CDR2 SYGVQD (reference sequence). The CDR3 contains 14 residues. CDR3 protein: CASSRQGPNTEAFF. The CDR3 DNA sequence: TGCGCCAGCAGTCGACAGGGACCAAACACTGAAGCTTTCTTT.

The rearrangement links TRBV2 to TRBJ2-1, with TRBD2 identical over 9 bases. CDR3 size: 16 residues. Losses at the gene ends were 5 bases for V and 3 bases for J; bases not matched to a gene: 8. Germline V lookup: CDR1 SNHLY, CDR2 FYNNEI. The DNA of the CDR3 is TGTGCCAGCAGTCTAGCGGGGCGCTCCCTCTACAATGAGCAGTTCTTC. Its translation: CASSLAGRSLYNEQFF.

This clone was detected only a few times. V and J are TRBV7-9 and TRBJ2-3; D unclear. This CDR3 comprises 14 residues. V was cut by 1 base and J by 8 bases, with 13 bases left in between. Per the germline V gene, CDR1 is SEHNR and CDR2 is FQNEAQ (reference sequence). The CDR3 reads CASSLEPPRFTQYF. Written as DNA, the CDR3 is TGTGCCAGCAGCTTAGAACCCCCGAGGTTTACGCAGTATTTT.

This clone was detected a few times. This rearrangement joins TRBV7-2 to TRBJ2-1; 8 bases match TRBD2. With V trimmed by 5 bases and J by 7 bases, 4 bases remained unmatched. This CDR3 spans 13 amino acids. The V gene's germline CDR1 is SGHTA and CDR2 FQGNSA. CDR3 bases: TGTGCCAGCAGCGCGGGACTAGTGAATGAGCAGTTCTTC. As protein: CASSAGLVNEQFF.

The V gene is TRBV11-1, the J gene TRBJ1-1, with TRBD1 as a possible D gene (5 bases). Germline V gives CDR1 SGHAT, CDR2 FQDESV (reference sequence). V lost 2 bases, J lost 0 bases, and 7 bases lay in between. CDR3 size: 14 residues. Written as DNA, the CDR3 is TGTGCCAGCAGCTTATGGGGGATGAACACTGAAGCTTTCTTT. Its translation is CASSLWGMNTEAFF. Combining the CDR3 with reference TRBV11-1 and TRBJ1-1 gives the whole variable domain EAEVAQSPRYKITEKSQAVAFWCDPISGHATLYWYRQILGQGPELLVQFQDESVVDDSQLPKDRFSAERLKGVDSTLKIQPAELGDSAMYLCASSLWGMNTEAFFGQGTRLTVV.